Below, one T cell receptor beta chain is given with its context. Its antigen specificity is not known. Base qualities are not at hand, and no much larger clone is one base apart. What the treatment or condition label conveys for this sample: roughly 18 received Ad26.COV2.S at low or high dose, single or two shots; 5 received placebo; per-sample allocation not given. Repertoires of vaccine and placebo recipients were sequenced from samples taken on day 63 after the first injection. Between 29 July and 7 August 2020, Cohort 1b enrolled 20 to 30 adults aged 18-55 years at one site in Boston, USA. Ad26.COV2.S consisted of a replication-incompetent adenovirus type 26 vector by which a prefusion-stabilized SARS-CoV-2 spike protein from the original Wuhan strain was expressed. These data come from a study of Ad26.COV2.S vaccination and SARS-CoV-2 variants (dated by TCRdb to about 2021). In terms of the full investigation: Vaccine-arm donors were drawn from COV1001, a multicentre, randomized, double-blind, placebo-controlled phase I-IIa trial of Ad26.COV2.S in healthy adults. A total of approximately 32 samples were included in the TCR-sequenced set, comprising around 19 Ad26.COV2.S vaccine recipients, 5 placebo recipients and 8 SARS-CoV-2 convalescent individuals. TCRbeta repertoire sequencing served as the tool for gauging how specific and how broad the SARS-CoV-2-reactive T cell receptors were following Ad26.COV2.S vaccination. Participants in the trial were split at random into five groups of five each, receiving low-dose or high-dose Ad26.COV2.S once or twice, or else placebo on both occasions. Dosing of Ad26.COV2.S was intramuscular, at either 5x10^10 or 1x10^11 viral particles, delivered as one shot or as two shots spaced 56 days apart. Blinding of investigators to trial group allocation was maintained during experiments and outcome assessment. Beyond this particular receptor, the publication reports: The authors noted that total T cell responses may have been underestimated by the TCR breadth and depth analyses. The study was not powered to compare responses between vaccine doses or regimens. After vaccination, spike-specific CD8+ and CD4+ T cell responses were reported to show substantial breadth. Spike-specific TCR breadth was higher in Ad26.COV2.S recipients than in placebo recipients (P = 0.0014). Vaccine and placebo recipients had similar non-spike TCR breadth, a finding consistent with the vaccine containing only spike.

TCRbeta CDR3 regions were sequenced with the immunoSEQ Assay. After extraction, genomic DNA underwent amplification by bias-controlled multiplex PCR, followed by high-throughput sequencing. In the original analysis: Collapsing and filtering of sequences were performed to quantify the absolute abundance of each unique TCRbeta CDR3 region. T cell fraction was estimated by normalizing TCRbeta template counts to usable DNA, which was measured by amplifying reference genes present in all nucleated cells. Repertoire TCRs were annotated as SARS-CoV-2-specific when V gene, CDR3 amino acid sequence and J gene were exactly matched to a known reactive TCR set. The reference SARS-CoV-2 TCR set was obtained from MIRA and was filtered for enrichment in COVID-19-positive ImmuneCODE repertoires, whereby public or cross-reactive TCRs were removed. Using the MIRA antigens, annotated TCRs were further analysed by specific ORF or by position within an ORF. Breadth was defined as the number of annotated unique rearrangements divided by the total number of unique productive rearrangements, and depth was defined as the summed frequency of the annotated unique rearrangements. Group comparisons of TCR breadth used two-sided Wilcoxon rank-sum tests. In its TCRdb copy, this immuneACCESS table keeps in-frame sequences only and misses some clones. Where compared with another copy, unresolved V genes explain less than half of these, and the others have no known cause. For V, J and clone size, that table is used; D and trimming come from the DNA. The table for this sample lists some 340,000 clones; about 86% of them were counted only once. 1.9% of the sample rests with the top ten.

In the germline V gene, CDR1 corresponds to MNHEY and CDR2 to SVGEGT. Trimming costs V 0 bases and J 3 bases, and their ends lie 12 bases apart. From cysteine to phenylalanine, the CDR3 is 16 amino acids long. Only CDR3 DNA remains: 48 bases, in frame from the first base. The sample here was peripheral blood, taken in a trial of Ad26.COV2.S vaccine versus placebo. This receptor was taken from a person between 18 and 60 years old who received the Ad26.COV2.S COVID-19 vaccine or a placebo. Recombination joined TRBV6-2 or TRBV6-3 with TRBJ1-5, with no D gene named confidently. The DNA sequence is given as TGTGCCAGCAGTTACTCGATGCTGCGTACCAATCAGCCCCAGCATTTT. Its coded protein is CASSYSMLRTNQPQHF.